Below, one T cell receptor (beta chain) is given with its context. TCRdb re-called the 5' RACE reads; every CDR3 protein appears as one record, without DNA. Its table records some 390,000 distinct CDR3 sequences. This entry is derived from a study of T cells expressing NK-cell markers. Germline assignment: CDR1 SGHRS and CDR2 YFSETQ. The CDR3 covers 17 residues. The source of this sequence is a woman between 50 and 59 years old in good health. Sequencing was carried out using blood T cells: a sorted CD56 or NKG2C T cell subset, CD4+ or CD8+ T cells, or bulk PBMC T cells (not recorded which). The rearrangement links TRBV5-1 to TRBJ2-7; TCRdb's assignment of TRBD2 cannot be checked, as there is no DNA. The CDR3 is CASSSADLLPGGDEQYF.